The T cell receptor (beta chain) under discussion was sequenced for a study of early T cells in non-severe SARS-CoV-2 infection. Across the study: Sequenced bulk RNA came from whole blood that was unsorted, and chains were unpaired. General study findings and limits: The study's VDJdb matching favored anti-spike CD8 responses and missed private and CD4 specificities.

Molecules of cDNA were individually given unique molecular identifiers that were attached to them. TCRdb re-derived calls from the 5' RACE reads in MiXCR, one entry per CDR3 protein. The table includes some 89,000 distinct CDR3 sequences, approximately 11% detected once. Notes on this clonotype: Its specificity is not known.

The germline CDR1 and CDR2 sequences are GTSNPN and SVGIG (reference sequence). Trimming shortened V by 3 bases and J by 3 bases, and 12 bases separated the two germline ends. The CDR3 sequence is 13 residues long. The source was whole blood, collected at baseline. This receptor was taken from an adult who was a healthcare worker with PCR-confirmed SARS-CoV-2 infection or an uninfected control (not recorded which). This sequence joins TRBV30 and TRBJ2-7; D is uncertain. CDR3 nucleotides: TGTGCCTGGAGCATGAACCTGGGCTACGAGCAGTACTTC. This encodes CAWSMNLGYEQYF.